This T cell receptor beta chain was found in a study of cytomegalovirus exposure and HLA in healthy donors. Overall study results and limits: Productive rates of about 90% or about 30% were seen for most TCR beta V segments in an earlier analysis.

This clone was counted a few times. Its antigen remains unknown. The PCR used 60 Vbeta and 13 Jbeta primers. The method was immunoSEQ multiplex PCR; TCRdb's version includes in-frame clones alone and lacks a portion of them. The sample lists 100,000 to 150,000 clones, 74% seen once, with 4% to 5% in the top ten. Germline loops: CDR1 SGDLS, CDR2 YYNGEE. V was cut by 1 base and J by 4 bases, with 7 bases left in between. The CDR3 spans 13 residues. The chain recombines TRBV9 with TRBJ2-3; possibly TRBD1 for D (5 bases). The clonotype originates from a woman aged 45-65 years in good health and CMV-seropositive. What was sequenced was PBMCs. DNA for the CDR3: TGTGCCAGCAGCGTATCAGGGTCAGATACGCAGTATTTT. Amino acid sequence: CASSVSGSDTQYF.